The next 2 T cell receptor beta chains were all read from a single sample in a study of shared clonotypes between healthy human individuals. Using immunoSEQ multiplex PCR, the repertoire was profiled, and TCRdb retains in-frame clones only, with some absent. The table has about 1.1 million clones, around 78% seen once; the top ten hold 0.52%. Sequencing used memory CD4+ T cells from PBMCs. Indicated subset: CD45RA-negative fraction. Receptor source: a man in his late teens or twenties in good health. Some clones in this sample may be carry-over from other donors' samples.

The CDR3 nucleotides are TGTGCCAGCAGCCAACTAGCGGGAGACTACGAGCAGTACTTC. It is translated as CASSQLAGDYEQYF. V usage is TRBV4-2 and J usage is TRBJ2-5, with 10 bases lining up with TRBD2. The end of the DNA aligns better with TRBJ2-7, so the J call may be wrong. The CDR3 covers 14 residues. Looked up from germline, CDR1 is LGHNA and CDR2 is YNFKEQ.

The J gene is TRBJ1-5, the V gene TRBV5-1; 8 positions agree with TRBD1. This CDR3 region has 14 residues. Looked up from germline, CDR1 is SGHRS and CDR2 is YFSETQ. With V trimmed by 5 bases and J by 5 bases, 6 bases remained unmatched. The CDR3, as DNA: TGCGCCAGCAGTCCGACAGGGGATTATCAGCCCCAGCATTTT. Its translation is CASSPTGDYQPQHF.